The clone carrying this T cell receptor (beta chain) was seen many times. Its antigen remains unidentified. Time point noted: longitudinal time-point 1 (baseline). PBMCs stored at -80 C, 2 million in total, were the source of the unsorted libraries. The sample belongs to a study of neurological immune-mediated disorders. Whole-study findings and limits: No sharing of CDR3 amino acid sequences was observed among expanded clones across subjects, suggesting private repertoires in all groups. Healthy controls had more TCR clonal expansion than multiple sclerosis, which showed the least, whereas HTLV-1-associated myelopathy showed the most.

Each TCR transcript was tagged with a 10-nucleotide random UMI during 5'RACE. TCRdb analysed the 5' RACE reads with MiXCR anew, one entry per CDR3 protein. The data hold approximately 49,000 distinct CDR3 sequences, with roughly 10% observed a single time. This clonotype was obtained from a woman between 40 and 55 years old in good health. Sequenced: PBMCs.

The CDR3 reads CASSYSGTGDSYEQYF. CDR3 sequence (DNA): TGTGCCAGCAGTTACTCTGGGACAGGGGACTCCTACGAGCAGTACTTC. The chain recombines TRBV6-5 with TRBJ2-7; TRBD1 aligns across 10 bases. The CDR3 runs to 16 residues. V lost 0 bases and J lost 0; bases outside the gene matches: 2. CDR1 and CDR2 from the germline V gene are MNHEY and SVGAGI.